This T cell receptor (beta chain) originates from a study of shared T cell receptors in the human thymus. The CDR3 is made up of 14 amino acids. Germline CDR1 is LNHDA and CDR2 is SQIVND (reference sequence). The V end lost 5 bases, the J end lost 6 bases, and 13 bases lay between the germline ends. The protocol was immunoSEQ multiplex PCR, while the TCRdb copy is restricted to in-frame clones and leaves out a portion. The sample lists about 380,000 clones; over 90% were seen once. This clonotype originated in a human donor. The chain joins TRBV19 to TRBJ2-2, with no clear D. The sequencing sample was made of thymocytes. CDR3 DNA: TGTGCCAGTAGTGGTACAGCTGCAGCCGGGGAGCTGTTTTTT. Protein product: CASSGTAAAGELFF. The whole variable domain, filled in from reference TRBV19 and TRBJ2-2, reads DGGITQSPKYLFRKEGQNVTLSCEQNLNHDAMYWYRQDPGQGLRLIYYSQIVNDFQKGDIAEGYSVSREKKESFPLTVTSAQKNPTAFYLCASSGTAAAGELFFGEGSRLTVL.